Described below is a single T cell receptor beta chain sequence and its context. Antigen: not known. The assay was immunoSEQ multiplex PCR, and TCRdb's table has in-frame clones only and misses some. The sample gives approximately 80,000 clones, around 90% of which show up once; about 0.2% is in the top ten. Losses at the gene ends were 8 bases for V and 6 bases for J; bases not matched to a gene: 2. CDR1 MNHNS and CDR2 SASEGT come from the germline V gene. This CDR3 region has 12 residues. This record belongs to a study of OX40 agonist ivuxolimab in advanced cancers. The wider study: Of the participants, over 30% had some prior anti-PD-1, anti-PD-L1 or anti-CTLA-4 therapy, which was allowed. Broader study findings: Some nonresponders also had low normalized T-cell clonal expansion. Expanded clones tended on average to be more numerous among CD8+ T cells than CD4+. The study observed clonal expansion of CD4+ and CD8+ blood T cells by week 6 at 0.1 to 3.0 mg/kg.

This receptor was taken from an adult with an advanced solid tumor such as melanoma, head and neck, liver or kidney cancer. This chain joins TRBV6-1 and TRBJ1-3, with 9 bases identical to TRBD1. Sequencing was performed on CD4+ or CD8+ T cells sorted from blood, taken in a trial of the OX40 agonist ivuxolimab. CDR3 sequence (DNA): TGTGCCAGCCGGGACAGGGCAAACACCATATATTTT. Translating gives CASRDRANTIYF.